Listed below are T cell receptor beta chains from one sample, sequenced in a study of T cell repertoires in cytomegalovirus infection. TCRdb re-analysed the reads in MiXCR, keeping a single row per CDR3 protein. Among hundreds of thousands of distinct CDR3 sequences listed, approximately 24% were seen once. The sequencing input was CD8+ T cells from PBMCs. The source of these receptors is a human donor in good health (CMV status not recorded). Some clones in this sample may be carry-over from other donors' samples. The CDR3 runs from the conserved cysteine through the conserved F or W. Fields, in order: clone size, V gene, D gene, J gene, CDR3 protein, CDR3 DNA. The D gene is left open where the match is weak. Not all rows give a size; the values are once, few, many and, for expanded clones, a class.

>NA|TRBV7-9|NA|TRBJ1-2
CASSLDLTAQTNGYTF
TGTGCCAGCAGCTTAGATTTGACAGCACAAACCAATGGCTACACCTTC
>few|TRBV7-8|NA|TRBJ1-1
CASSLIPATENTEAFF
TGTGCCAGCAGCCTTATCCCCGCGACAGAGAACACTGAAGCTTTCTTT
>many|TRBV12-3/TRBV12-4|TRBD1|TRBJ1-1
CASSLGGQGMAEAFF
TGTGCCAGCAGTTTAGGGGGACAGGGGATGGCTGAAGCTTTCTTT
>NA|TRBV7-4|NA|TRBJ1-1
CASSLVIGSVTEAFF
TGTGCCAGCAGCTTAGTTATAGGGTCGGTCACTGAAGCTTTCTTT
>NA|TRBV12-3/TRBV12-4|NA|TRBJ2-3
CATSFGGADTQYF
TGTGCCACCTCGTTTGGGGGCGCAGATACGCAGTATTTT
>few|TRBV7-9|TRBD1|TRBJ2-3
CASSLPRGQGSSDTQYF
TGTGCCAGCAGCTTGCCGAGGGGACAGGGATCTTCAGATACGCAGTATTTT
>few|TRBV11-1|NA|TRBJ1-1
CASSLGGTGNTEAFF
TGTGCCAGCAGCTTGGGGGGAACTGGGAACACTGAAGCTTTCTTT
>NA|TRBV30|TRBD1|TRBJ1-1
CAWSVQGSLNTEAFF
TGTGCCTGGAGTGTACAGGGGAGCTTGAACACTGAAGCTTTCTTT
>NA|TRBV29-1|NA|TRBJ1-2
CSVVEGIYGYTF
TGCAGCGTCGTGGAGGGCATCTATGGCTACACCTTC
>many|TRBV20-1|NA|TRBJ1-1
CSARDLHPGWTEAFF
TGCAGTGCTAGAGATTTGCATCCGGGTTGGACTGAAGCTTTCTTT
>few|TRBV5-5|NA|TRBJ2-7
CASSWDGPYEQYF
TGTGCCAGCAGCTGGGACGGACCCTACGAGCAGTACTTC
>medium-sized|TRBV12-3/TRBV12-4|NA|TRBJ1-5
CASSWGGGQPQHF
TGTGCCAGCAGCTGGGGGGGCGGACAGCCCCAGCATTTT
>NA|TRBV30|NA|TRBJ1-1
CAWWPRRMNTEAFF
TGTGCCTGGTGGCCTCGACGGATGAACACTGAAGCTTTCTTT
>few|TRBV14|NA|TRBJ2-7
CASSQDRTDAYEQYF
TGTGCCAGCAGCCAAGACAGAACAGACGCCTACGAGCAGTACTTC
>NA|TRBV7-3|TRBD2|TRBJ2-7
CASSSGGGAYEQYF
TGTGCCAGCAGCTCGGGCGGGGGGGCCTACGAGCAGTACTTC
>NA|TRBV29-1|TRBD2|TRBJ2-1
CSVEILGGGPYNEQFF
TGCAGCGTTGAAATCCTAGGCGGGGGGCCCTACAATGAGCAGTTCTTC
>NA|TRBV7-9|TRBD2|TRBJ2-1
CASSLRLAGDYNEQFF
TGTGCCAGCAGCCTAAGACTAGCGGGGGATTACAATGAGCAGTTCTTC
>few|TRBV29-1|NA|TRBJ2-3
CSYGWGRPSTDTQYF
TGCAGCTACGGTTGGGGGCGGCCTAGCACAGATACGCAGTATTTT
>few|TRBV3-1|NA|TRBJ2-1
CASSHLLGGASEQFF
TGTGCCAGCAGCCACTTGTTGGGGGGAGCGAGTGAGCAGTTCTTC
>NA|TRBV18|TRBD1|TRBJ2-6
CASMWDRGSGANVLTF
TGTGCCAGCATGTGGGACAGGGGATCTGGGGCCAACGTCCTGACTTTC
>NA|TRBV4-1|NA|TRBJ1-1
CASSHQNRVGEAFF
TGCGCCAGCAGCCACCAAAACAGAGTCGGAGAAGCTTTCTTT
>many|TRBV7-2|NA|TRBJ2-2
CASSPFGGELFF
TGTGCCAGCAGCCCCTTTGGCGGGGAGCTGTTTTTT
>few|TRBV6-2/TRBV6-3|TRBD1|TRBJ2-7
CASSWPGTVSYEQYF
TGTGCCAGCAGTTGGCCCGGGACAGTCTCCTACGAGCAGTACTTC
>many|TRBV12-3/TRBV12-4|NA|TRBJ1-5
CASSLWGGNQPQHF
TGTGCCAGCAGTTTATGGGGGGGCAATCAGCCCCAGCATTTT
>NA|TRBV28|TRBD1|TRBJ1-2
CASSSLIPGQGDYGYTF
TGTGCCAGCAGTTCACTCATACCGGGACAGGGGGACTATGGCTACACCTTC
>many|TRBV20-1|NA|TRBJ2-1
CSARALRGANEQFF
TGCAGTGCTAGAGCCCTGAGGGGGGCGAATGAGCAGTTCTTC
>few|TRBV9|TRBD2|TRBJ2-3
CASSGRTGGGRYTQYF
TGTGCCAGCAGCGGTAGAACGGGGGGGGGAAGATATACGCAGTATTTT
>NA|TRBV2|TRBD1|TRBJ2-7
CASIHRDRVTYEQYF
TGTGCCAGCATTCACCGGGACAGGGTTACCTACGAGCAGTACTTC
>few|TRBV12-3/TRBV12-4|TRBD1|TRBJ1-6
CASSWTGFWYSPLHF
TGTGCCAGCAGTTGGACAGGGTTTTGGTACTCACCCCTCCACTTT
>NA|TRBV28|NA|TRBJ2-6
CASSPPGWTGANVLTF
TGTGCCAGCAGTCCCCCGGGGTGGACTGGGGCCAACGTCCTGACTTTC
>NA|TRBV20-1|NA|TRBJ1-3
CSARWGSGNTIYF
TGCAGTGCTAGATGGGGGAGTGGAAACACCATATATTTT
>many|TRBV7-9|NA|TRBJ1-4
CASSFMGGEKLFF
TGTGCCAGCAGCTTTATGGGGGGTGAAAAACTGTTTTTT
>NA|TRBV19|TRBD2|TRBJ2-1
CASSINSGGSSYNEQIF
TGTGCCAGTAGTATAAATAGCGGGGGTAGCTCCTACAATGAGCAGATCTTC
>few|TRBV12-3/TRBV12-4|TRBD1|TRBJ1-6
CASSSTGDSPLHF
TGTGCCAGCAGTTCGACAGGGGATTCACCCCTCCACTTT
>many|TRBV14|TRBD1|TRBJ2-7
CASSLQGAHEQYF
TGTGCCAGCAGCCTTCAGGGGGCACACGAGCAGTACTTC
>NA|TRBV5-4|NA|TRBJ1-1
CASSPAPFGTEAFF
TGTGCCAGCAGCCCAGCCCCCTTCGGGACTGAAGCTTTCTTT
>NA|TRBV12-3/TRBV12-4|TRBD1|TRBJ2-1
CASSPGTGQNEQFF
TGTGCCAGCAGCCCCGGGACAGGGCAAAATGAGCAGTTCTTC
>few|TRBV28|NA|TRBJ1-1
CASSLWGEGTEAFF
TGTGCCAGCAGTCTCTGGGGGGAAGGGACTGAAGCTTTCTTT
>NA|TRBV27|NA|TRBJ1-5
CASSLYRGQPQHF
TGTGCCAGCAGTTTATACCGGGGCCAGCCCCAGCATTTT
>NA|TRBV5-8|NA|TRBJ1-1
CASSFHLGNTEAFF
TGTGCCAGCAGCTTCCATCTGGGGAACACTGAAGCTTTCTTT
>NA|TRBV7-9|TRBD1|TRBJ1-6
CASSSGQSVSLHF
TGTGCCAGCAGCTCGGGACAGTCTGTCTCCCTCCACTTT
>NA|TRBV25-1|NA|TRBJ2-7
CASSVTAGYEQYF
TGTGCCAGCAGTGTTACTGCGGGCTACGAGCAGTACTTC
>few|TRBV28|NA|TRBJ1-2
CASSFDRSTLIYGYTF
TGTGCCAGCAGTTTCGACAGGTCCACGCTCATCTATGGCTACACCTTC
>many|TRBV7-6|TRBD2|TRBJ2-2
CASSPPGGLEGELFF
TGTGCCAGCAGCCCCCCGGGGGGATTGGAGGGGGAGCTGTTTTTT
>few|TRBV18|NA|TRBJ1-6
CASSPGPGDITYNSPLHF
TGTGCCAGCTCACCAGGACCAGGGGACATAACTTATAATTCACCCCTCCACTTT
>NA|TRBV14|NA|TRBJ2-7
CASSELGGNEQDF
TGTGCCAGCAGCGAATTAGGCGGCAACGAGCAGGACTTC
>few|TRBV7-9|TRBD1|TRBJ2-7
CASSNGQGQYF
TGTGCCAGCAGTAATGGACAGGGCCAGTACTTC
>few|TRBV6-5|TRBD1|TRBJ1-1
CASSPPGQRTEAFF
TGTGCCAGCAGTCCTCCGGGACAGAGAACTGAAGCTTTCTTT